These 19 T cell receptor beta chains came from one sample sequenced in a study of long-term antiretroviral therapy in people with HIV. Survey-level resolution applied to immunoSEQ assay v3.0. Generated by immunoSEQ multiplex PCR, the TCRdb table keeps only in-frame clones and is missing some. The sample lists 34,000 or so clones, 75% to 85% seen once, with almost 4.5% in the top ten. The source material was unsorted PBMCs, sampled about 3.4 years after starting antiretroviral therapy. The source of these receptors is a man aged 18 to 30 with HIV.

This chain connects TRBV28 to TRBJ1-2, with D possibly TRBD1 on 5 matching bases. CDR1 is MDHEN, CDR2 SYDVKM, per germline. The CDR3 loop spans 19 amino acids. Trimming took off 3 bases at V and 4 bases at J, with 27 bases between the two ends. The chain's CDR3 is CASSFPGEQAHLRGYGYTF. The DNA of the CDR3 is TGTGCCAGCAGTTTCCCTGGGGAACAGGCGCATTTAAGAGGCTATGGCTACACCTTC.

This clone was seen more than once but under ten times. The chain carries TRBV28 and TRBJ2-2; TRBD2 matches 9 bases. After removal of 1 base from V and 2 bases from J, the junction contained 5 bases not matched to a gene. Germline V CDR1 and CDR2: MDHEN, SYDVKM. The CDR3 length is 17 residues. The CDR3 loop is CASSLSRLADNTGELFF. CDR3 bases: TGTGCCAGCAGTTTATCCAGACTAGCGGATAACACCGGGGAGCTGTTTTTT.

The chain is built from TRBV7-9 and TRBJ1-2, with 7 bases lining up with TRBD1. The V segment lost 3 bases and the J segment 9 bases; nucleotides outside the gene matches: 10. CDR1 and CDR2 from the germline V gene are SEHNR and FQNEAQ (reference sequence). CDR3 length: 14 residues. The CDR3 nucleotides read TGTGCCAGCAGCTTGCACAGGGGCAATATGAGCTACACCTTC. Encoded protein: CASSLHRGNMSYTF.

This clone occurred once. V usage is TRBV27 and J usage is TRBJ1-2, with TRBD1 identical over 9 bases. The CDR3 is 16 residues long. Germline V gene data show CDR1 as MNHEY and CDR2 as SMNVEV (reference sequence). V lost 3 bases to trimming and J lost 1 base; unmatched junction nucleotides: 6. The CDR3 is CASSLAGQGYNYGYTF. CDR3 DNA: TGTGCCAGCAGTTTGGCGGGACAGGGATATAACTATGGCTACACCTTC.

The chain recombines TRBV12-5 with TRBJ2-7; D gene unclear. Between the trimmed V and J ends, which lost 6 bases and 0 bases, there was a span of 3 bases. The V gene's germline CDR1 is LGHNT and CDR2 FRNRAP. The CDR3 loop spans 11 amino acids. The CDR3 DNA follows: TGTGCTAGTGGCTACTCCTACGAGCAGTACTTC. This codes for CASGYSYEQYF.

The CDR3 sequence: CASSPGQREQYF. CDR3 sequence (DNA): TGTGCCAGCAGCCCGGGACAGAGGGAGCAGTACTTC. The genes are TRBV7-9 and TRBJ2-7; 7 bases are a match to TRBD1. Germline CDR1 is SEHNR and CDR2 is FQNEAQ (reference sequence). After removal of 5 bases from V and 7 bases from J, the junction contained 5 bases not matched to a gene. The CDR3 covers 12 residues.

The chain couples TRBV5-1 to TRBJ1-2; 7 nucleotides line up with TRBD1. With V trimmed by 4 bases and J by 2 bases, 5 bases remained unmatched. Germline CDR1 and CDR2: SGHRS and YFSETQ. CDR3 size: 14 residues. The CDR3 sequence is CASSVRGGNYGYTF. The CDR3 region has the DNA TGCGCCAGCAGCGTCAGGGGGGGGAACTATGGCTACACCTTC.

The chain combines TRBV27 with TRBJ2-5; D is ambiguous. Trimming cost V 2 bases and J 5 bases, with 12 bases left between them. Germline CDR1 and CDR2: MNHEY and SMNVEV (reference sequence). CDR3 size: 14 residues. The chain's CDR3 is CASSLSDTLETQYF. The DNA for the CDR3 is TGTGCCAGCAGTTTAAGTGATACCTTGGAGACCCAGTACTTC.

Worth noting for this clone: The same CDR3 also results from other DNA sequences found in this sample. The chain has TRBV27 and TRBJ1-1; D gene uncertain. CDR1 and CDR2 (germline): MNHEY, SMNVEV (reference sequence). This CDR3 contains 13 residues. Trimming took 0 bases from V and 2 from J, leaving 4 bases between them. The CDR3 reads CASSLSANTEAFF. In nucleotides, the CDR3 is TGTGCCAGCAGTTTATCGGCTAACACTGAAGCTTTCTTT.

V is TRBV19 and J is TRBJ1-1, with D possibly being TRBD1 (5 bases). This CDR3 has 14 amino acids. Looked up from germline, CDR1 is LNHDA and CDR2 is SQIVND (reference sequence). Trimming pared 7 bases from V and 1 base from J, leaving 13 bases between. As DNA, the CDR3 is TGTGCCAGTACCCACGGGGGGACGAACACTGAAGCTTTCTTT. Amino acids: CASTHGGTNTEAFF.

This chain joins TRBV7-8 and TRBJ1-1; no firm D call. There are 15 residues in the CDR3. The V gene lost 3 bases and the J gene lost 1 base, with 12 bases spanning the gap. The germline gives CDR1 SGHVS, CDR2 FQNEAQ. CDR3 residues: CASSFRREANTEAFF. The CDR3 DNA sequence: TGTGCCAGCAGCTTTCGAAGGGAGGCGAACACTGAAGCTTTCTTT.

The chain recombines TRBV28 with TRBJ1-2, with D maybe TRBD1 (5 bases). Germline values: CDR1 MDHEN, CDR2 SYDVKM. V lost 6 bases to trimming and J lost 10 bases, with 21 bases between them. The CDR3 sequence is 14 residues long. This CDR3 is CASSEILPGRDYTF. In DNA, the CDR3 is TGTGCCAGCAGCGAAATCCTTCCCGGCAGGGACTACACCTTC.

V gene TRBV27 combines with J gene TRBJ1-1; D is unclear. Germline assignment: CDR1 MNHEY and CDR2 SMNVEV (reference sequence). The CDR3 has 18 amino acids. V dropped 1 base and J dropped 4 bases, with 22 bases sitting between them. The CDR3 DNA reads TGTGCCAGCAGTTTATTAGCGCGAGGGAATCCCCGGGGCACTGAAGCTTTCTTT. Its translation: CASSLLARGNPRGTEAFF.

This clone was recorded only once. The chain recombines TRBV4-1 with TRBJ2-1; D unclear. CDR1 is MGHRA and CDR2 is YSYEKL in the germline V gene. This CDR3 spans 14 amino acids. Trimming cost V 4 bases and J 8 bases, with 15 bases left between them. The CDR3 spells CASSPIVDSDEQFF. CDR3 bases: TGCGCCAGCAGCCCCATCGTCGATTCGGATGAGCAGTTCTTC.

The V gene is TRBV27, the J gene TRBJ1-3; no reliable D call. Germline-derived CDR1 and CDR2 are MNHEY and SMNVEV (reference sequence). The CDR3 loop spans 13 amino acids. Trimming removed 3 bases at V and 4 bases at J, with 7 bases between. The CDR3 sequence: CASSFGIGNTIYF. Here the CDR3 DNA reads TGTGCCAGCAGTTTCGGAATCGGAAACACCATATATTTT.

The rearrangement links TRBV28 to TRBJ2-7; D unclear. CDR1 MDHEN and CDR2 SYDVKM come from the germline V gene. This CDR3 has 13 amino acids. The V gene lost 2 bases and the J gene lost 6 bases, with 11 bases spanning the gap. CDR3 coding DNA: TGTGCCAGCAGTTTAATGCGCAGTTCCGAGCAGTACTTC. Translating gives CASSLMRSSEQYF.

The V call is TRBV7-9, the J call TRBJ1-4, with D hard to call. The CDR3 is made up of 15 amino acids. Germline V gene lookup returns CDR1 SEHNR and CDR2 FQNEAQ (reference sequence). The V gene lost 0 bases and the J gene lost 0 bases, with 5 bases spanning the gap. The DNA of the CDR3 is TGTGCCAGCAGCTTAGCGGTTGCAACTAATGAAAAACTGTTTTTT. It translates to CASSLAVATNEKLFF.

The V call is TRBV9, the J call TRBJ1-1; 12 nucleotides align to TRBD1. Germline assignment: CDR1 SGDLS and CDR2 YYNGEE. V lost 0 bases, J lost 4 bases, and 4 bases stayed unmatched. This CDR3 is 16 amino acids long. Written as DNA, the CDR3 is TGTGCCAGCAGCGTAGGGGGGACAGGGGGCTTCACTGAAGCTTTCTTT. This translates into CASSVGGTGGFTEAFF.

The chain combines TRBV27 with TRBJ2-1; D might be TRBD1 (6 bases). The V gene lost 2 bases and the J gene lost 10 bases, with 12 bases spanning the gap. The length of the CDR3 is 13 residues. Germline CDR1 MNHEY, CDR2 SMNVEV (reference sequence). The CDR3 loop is CASSLRGSTEQFF. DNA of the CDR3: TGTGCCAGCAGTTTAAGGGGGAGTACCGAGCAGTTCTTC.